Shown below are 20 T cell receptor beta chains from a single sample sequenced in a study of T cell responses to AZD1222 COVID-19 vaccine. The table came from immunoSEQ multiplex PCR; TCRdb's copy has only in-frame clones and leaves some out. The sample consists of around 140,000 clones, 91% of them appearing once. The source was peripheral blood, collected on day 0 of AZD1222 vaccination. The receptors come from an adult in good health.

The J gene is TRBJ1-1, the V gene TRBV4-1; no firm D call. CDR1 and CDR2 from the germline V gene are MGHRA and YSYEKL. This CDR3 region has 16 residues. V lost 1 base and J lost 0, with 12 bases in between. CDR3 protein: CASSQVTGDMNTEAFF. The CDR3 bases are TGCGCCAGCAGCCAAGTTACGGGAGACATGAACACTGAAGCTTTCTTT.

The chain links TRBV7-9 to TRBJ2-1; 7 bases line up with TRBD1. V was pared by 5 bases and J by 4 bases, with 8 bases of the junction left unmatched. The CDR3 extends over 15 amino acids. Germline V gene data show CDR1 as SEHNR and CDR2 as FQNEAQ (reference sequence). CDR3 sequence reads: CASSRRQGAYNEQFF. The CDR3, as DNA: TGTGCCAGCAGCCGAAGACAGGGAGCATACAATGAGCAGTTCTTC.

This clone was seen a handful of times. A junction end diverges from the germline sequence, so it may reflect a read error. J is TRBJ2-1 and V is TRBV13; no clear D. Per the germline V gene, CDR1 is PRHDT and CDR2 is FYEKMQ (reference sequence). There are 12 residues in the CDR3. The CDR3 coding sequence is TGTGCCAGCAGTCTAAATGGGAATGCGCAGTTCTTC. Encoded protein: CASSLNGNAQFF.

The chain links TRBV10-3 to TRBJ1-2; TRBD1 aligns across 9 bases. V dropped 3 bases and J dropped 4; count of bases not matched to a gene: 9. The CDR3 is 16 amino acids. Germline V CDR1 and CDR2: ENHRY, SYGVKD. The CDR3, as DNA: TGTGCCATCAGTGAAGGGACAGGGACCGAGCTCTATGGCTACACCTTC. Its protein product is CAISEGTGTELYGYTF.

The chain combines TRBV2 with TRBJ2-7; TRBD1 might be the D (5 bases). Looked up from germline, CDR1 is SNHLY and CDR2 is FYNNEI. The V gene lost 7 bases and the J gene lost 1 base, with 11 bases spanning the gap. This CDR3 is built from 13 residues. The CDR3 loop reads CASIQGVSYEQYF. In DNA form, the CDR3 reads TGTGCCAGCATTCAGGGTGTATCCTACGAGCAGTACTTC.

The V call is TRBV18, the J call TRBJ1-1; 8 nucleotides agree with TRBD1. The CDR3 has 12 amino acids. V lost 3 bases to trimming and J lost 10 bases; unmatched junction nucleotides: 4. Germline CDR1 and CDR2: KGHSH and LQKENI. CDR3 region: CASSPTGEGAFF. The CDR3 region has the DNA TGTGCCAGCTCACCGACAGGGGAAGGAGCTTTCTTT.

The rearrangement uses TRBV24-1 and TRBJ2-7, with D maybe TRBD1 (6 bases). Germline CDR1 KGHDR, CDR2 SFDVKD. The CDR3 has 13 amino acids. V lost 7 bases and J lost 0, with 9 bases in between. CDR3 in DNA: TGTGCCACCAGGAGGGGGTCCTCCTACGAGCAGTACTTC. Protein sequence: CATRRGSSYEQYF.

This sequence joins TRBV10-3 and TRBJ2-7; D is ambiguous. CDR3 size: 15 residues. The V gene's germline CDR1 is ENHRY and CDR2 SYGVKD. V lost 3 bases and J 6 bases, leaving 18 bases between the germline ends. The CDR3 region has the DNA TGTGCCATCAGTGATAGTTTTGACCGCAGCCCCGAGCAGTACTTC. Protein: CAISDSFDRSPEQYF.

The genes are TRBV6-2 or TRBV6-3 and TRBJ1-2; 7 bases map to TRBD1. The CDR3 runs 16 residues. The germline CDR1 and CDR2 sequences are MNHEY and SVGEGT. Losses at the gene ends were 6 bases for V and 3 bases for J; bases not matched to a gene: 13. The CDR3 nucleotides are TGTGCCAGCAGCCGGAGAAGCGACAGGGTTTACTATGGCTACACCTTC. Translated: CASSRRSDRVYYGYTF.

The J gene is TRBJ1-2, the V gene TRBV28; D not resolved. Germline-derived CDR1 and CDR2 are MDHEN and SYDVKM. This CDR3 is 14 amino acids long. Trimming stripped 4 bases from V and 4 bases from J, with 13 bases between. CDR3 amino acids: CASSSPRGSYGYTF. The CDR3 coding sequence is TGTGCCAGCAGTTCCCCCCGGGGAAGCTATGGCTACACCTTC.

This rearrangement joins TRBV6-5 to TRBJ2-7, with D perhaps TRBD1 (6 bases). V gave up 7 bases and J gave up 3 bases, with 16 bases separating them. The CDR3 consists of 14 residues. Germline CDR1 and CDR2: MNHEY and SVGAGI. CDR3 amino acids: CASKSQGSNYEQYF. CDR3 bases: TGTGCCAGCAAGTCCCAGGGGTCAAACTACGAGCAGTACTTC.

J is TRBJ1-5 and V is TRBV5-8; no reliable D call. The CDR3 is made up of 11 amino acids. V was shortened by 7 bases and J by 5 bases, with 7 bases between the two germline ends. Germline CDR1 is SGHTS and CDR2 is YDEGEE. This chain's CDR3 is CASGRYQPQHF. CDR3 coding DNA: TGTGCCAGCGGCAGATATCAGCCCCAGCATTTT.

This chain links TRBV3-1 (or the pseudogene TRBV3-2) with TRBJ1-3, with TRBD1 identical over 10 bases. The V gene's germline CDR1 is LGHDT and CDR2 YNNKEL (reference sequence). Losses at the gene ends were 1 base for V and 7 bases for J; bases not matched to a gene: 7. This CDR3 has 16 amino acids. The CDR3 DNA reads TGTGCCAGCAGCCAAGCCCCGGGACAGGGGAAGAACACCATATATTTT. Translation gives CASSQAPGQGKNTIYF.

This rearrangement joins TRBV3-1 (or the pseudogene TRBV3-2) to TRBJ2-5; D not resolved. The CDR3 length is 13 residues. V was pared by 4 bases and J by 5 bases, with 11 bases between. Germline V gene lookup returns CDR1 LGHDT and CDR2 YNNKEL (reference sequence). Written as DNA, the CDR3 is TGTGCCAGCAGCCCAGTACCATGGGAGACCCAGTACTTC. Protein sequence: CASSPVPWETQYF.

This chain connects TRBV4-3 to TRBJ2-7, with TRBD2 matching 7 bases. Germline CDR1 and CDR2: LGHNA and YSLEER. The length of the CDR3 is 15 residues. Germline trimming cut 0 bases from V and 11 bases from J; bases unmatched to any gene: 13. This CDR3 is CASSQDLGEGTLEYF. The CDR3 nucleotides are TGCGCCAGCAGCCAAGATCTTGGGGAGGGCACCCTAGAGTACTTC.

The chain employs TRBV5-1 and TRBJ2-7, with D possibly called TRBD1 or TRBD2 (5 bases each). The length of the CDR3 is 15 residues. V was clipped by 0 bases and J by 5 bases, with 15 bases between them. The germline V gene encodes CDR1 SGHRS and CDR2 YFSETQ. The CDR3 DNA reads TGCGCCAGCAGCTTGGCCGAGGGGCGCGTAAACGAGCAGTACTTC. Residues: CASSLAEGRVNEQYF.

This chain uses TRBV18 with TRBJ2-2, with unresolved D. The length of the CDR3 is 16 residues. The germline gives CDR1 KGHSH, CDR2 LQKENI. V was trimmed by 3 bases and J by 2 bases, leaving 13 bases between them. The CDR3 sequence: CASSPTVSTNTGELFF. Here the CDR3 DNA reads TGTGCCAGCTCACCCACGGTCTCTACAAACACCGGGGAGCTGTTTTTT.

The chain carries TRBV2 and TRBJ1-3; D not certain. Looked up from germline, CDR1 is SNHLY and CDR2 is FYNNEI. This CDR3 region has 12 residues. The V gene lost 10 bases and the J gene lost 2 bases, with 9 bases spanning the gap. CDR3 sequence (DNA): TGTGCCATCCGGTTCCCTGGAAACACCATATATTTT. Translated, it gives CAIRFPGNTIYF.

In its sample, this clone was seen once. The V call is TRBV3-1 (or the pseudogene TRBV3-2), the J call TRBJ2-3, with 9 bases lining up with TRBD1. This CDR3 spans 18 amino acids. V was clipped by 5 bases and J by 3 bases; unmatched bases: 15. CDR1 and CDR2 (germline): LGHDT, YNNKEL (reference sequence). This CDR3 is CASSSRDRESYRTDTQYF. CDR3 in DNA: TGTGCCAGCAGCTCCCGGGACAGGGAGAGTTATCGGACAGATACGCAGTATTTT.

The genes are TRBV19 and TRBJ1-1, with D tentatively TRBD1 (6 bases). Germline CDR1 and CDR2: LNHDA and SQIVND (reference sequence). The V end lost 9 bases, the J end lost 1 base, and 15 bases lay between the germline ends. The length of the CDR3 is 14 residues. CDR3: CASVARGQNTEAFF. The DNA of the CDR3 is TGTGCCAGCGTGGCGCGGGGACAGAACACTGAAGCTTTCTTT.